The clone carrying this T cell receptor (beta chain) has at least ten counts. The antigen remains unidentified. It was by two-round multiplex PCR that TCR beta CDR3 was amplified from genomic DNA. Specific primers for each TRBV and TRBJ gene were what first-round PCR used. Via MiXCR, TCRdb re-called the multiplex PCR reads, giving one row per CDR3 protein. The sample carries tens of thousands of distinct CDR3 sequences, about 41% recorded once. This specimen comes from a study of prognosis after radiotherapy for stage I lung cancer. Study at large: The study included 13 to 15 patients with newly diagnosed primary stage I lung tumors and 4 or 5 with oligometastatic NSCLC after surgical resection of the primary tumor. It was SBRT that served as radiotherapy, in 3 to 5 fractions with a biologically effective dose of at least 100 Gy.

Study-wide findings and caveats: Medians of about 10,000 versus 6,900 showed unique TCR clone counts falling after stereotactic body radiation therapy.

This TCR was sampled from a donor older than 45 with non-small cell lung cancer. Sequences were derived from PBMCs, sampled before or after stereotactic body radiation therapy (not recorded which).

The DNA of the CDR3 is TGTGCCAGCTCACCACCAGCAGGGAGCTCCTACAATGAGCAGTTCTTC. This translates into CASSPPAGSSYNEQFF. The chain has TRBV18 and TRBJ2-1, with D perhaps matching TRBD1 or TRBD2 (5 bases each). CDR1 KGHSH and CDR2 LQKENI come from the germline V gene. Between the trimmed V and J ends, which lost 0 bases and 0 bases, there was a span of 9 bases. The length of the CDR3 is 16 residues. Supplemented by reference TRBV18 and TRBJ2-1, the full variable domain reads NAGVMQNPRHLVRRRGQEARLRCSPMKGHSHVYWYRQLPEEGLKFMVYLQKENIIDESGMPKERFSAEFPKEGPSILRIQQVVRGDSAAYFCASSPPAGSSYNEQFFGPGTRLTVL.